This T cell receptor beta chain was documented in a study of T cell responses to AZD1222 COVID-19 vaccine. Whole-study findings and limits: Baseline seropositivity occurred in only a handful of AZD1222 recipients. Two doses of AZD1222 preceded a rise in Spike-specific TCR breadth and depth. It was only after the peak T cell response that any repertoires were sampled.

A word on this clone: Its antigen remains unidentified.

The CDR3 runs 14 residues. V shed 4 bases and J shed 3 bases, with 11 bases lying between them. CDR1 and CDR2 (germline): SGDLS, YYNGEE. Method: immunoSEQ multiplex PCR; TCRdb's copy keeps in-frame clones and lacks some. This sample has roughly 110,000 clones, with 89% found just once. The starting material was peripheral blood, obtained on day 0 of AZD1222 vaccination. This receptor was identified in an adult in good health. This chain links TRBV9 with TRBJ1-3, with D perhaps TRBD1 (5 bases). The CDR3 region has the DNA TGTGCCAGCAGCACCAGGGAGATTGGAAACACCATATATTTT. As protein: CASSTREIGNTIYF.